This T cell receptor beta chain is drawn from a study of blood T cells in healthy people across ages. A J-beta primer mix and a sample-barcoded 5' primer were used in a second PCR of about 7 to 12 cycles. TCRdb fed the 5' RACE reads into MiXCR, producing one record per CDR3 protein. The sample holds 2 million or so distinct CDR3 sequences, approximately 50% seen once. Extracted total RNA amounted to at least 5.5 micrograms for each sample. Study-wide findings and caveats: Age showed a roughly linear inverse relationship with TCR beta diversity per million T cells. Long-lived donors had more naive CD4+ cells and higher diversity than aged donors.

As concerns this clonotype: Its antigen is as yet unknown.

The sample consisted of blood. The sequence derives from a woman between 35 and 50 years old in good health.

The DNA of the CDR3 is TGCGCCAGCAGCTTGTGGAGGGGGCGATGGTCCTACAATGAGCAGTTCTTC. Its protein is CASSLWRGRWSYNEQFF. J is TRBJ2-1 and V is TRBV5-1, with D maybe TRBD1 (7 bases). The V gene lost 1 base and the J gene lost 1 base, with 15 bases spanning the gap. This CDR3 spans 17 amino acids. Germline CDR1 and CDR2: SGHRS and YFSETQ.